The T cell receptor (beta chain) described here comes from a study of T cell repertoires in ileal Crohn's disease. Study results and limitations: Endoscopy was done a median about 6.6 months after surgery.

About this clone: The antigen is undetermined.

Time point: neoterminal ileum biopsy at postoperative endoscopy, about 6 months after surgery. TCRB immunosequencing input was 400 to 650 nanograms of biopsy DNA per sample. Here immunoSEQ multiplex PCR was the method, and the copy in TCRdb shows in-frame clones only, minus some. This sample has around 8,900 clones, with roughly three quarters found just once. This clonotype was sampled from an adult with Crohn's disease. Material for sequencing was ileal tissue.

CDR3 DNA: TGTGCCAGCAGCTTAGGGATACAGGGCCACGAGCAGTACTTC. Its protein is CASSLGIQGHEQYF. The rearrangement uses TRBV7-2 and TRBJ2-7, with D tentatively TRBD1 (6 bases). Germline loops: CDR1 SGHTA, CDR2 FQGNSA. V shed 1 base and J shed 5 bases, with 12 bases lying between them. The CDR3 is 14 amino acids.